This entry lists 14 T cell receptor beta chains sequenced from one sample in a study of STAT5B mutations in CD4+ large granular lymphocyte leukemia. Here immunoSEQ multiplex PCR was the method, and the copy in TCRdb shows in-frame clones only, minus some. Of 30,000 to 40,000 clones detected, 69% appear once; the ten largest clones hold 2.7%. Sequencing was performed on CD4+ T cells from blood buffy coats. Receptors were obtained from a human donor in good health.

This chain links TRBV4-2 with TRBJ1-3, with TRBD1 as a possible D gene (5 bases). Germline values: CDR1 LGHNA, CDR2 YNFKEQ. This CDR3 comprises 16 residues. Trimming removed 1 base from V and 0 bases from J, with 10 bases in between. DNA of the CDR3: TGTGCCAGCAGCCAAGGGGGGGGAGACTCTGGAAACACCATATATTTT. Residues: CASSQGGGDSGNTIYF.

The J gene is TRBJ1-4, the V gene TRBV10-1; D is possibly TRBD1 (5 bases). The V gene's germline CDR1 is WNHNN and CDR2 SYGVQD (reference sequence). The CDR3 is 15 amino acids. V was cut by 4 bases and J by 1 base, with 10 bases left in between. CDR3 sequence reads: CASSAPRVTNEKLFF. As DNA, the CDR3 is TGCGCCAGCAGTGCCCCCAGGGTAACTAATGAAAAACTGTTTTTT.

The rearrangement links TRBV19 to TRBJ1-4; D is unresolved. Germline V gene sequence: CDR1 LNHDA, CDR2 SQIVND (reference sequence). V lost 3 bases to trimming and J lost 0 bases, with 11 bases between them. The CDR3 is 16 amino acids. CDR3 in amino acids: CASSMMDFTTNEKLFF. CDR3 sequence (DNA): TGTGCCAGTAGTATGATGGACTTTACAACTAATGAAAAACTGTTTTTT.

The CDR3 sequence: CAWSLEDREAFF. The CDR3 DNA reads TGTGCCTGGAGCCTCGAGGACAGGGAGGCTTTCTTT. The chain has TRBV30 and TRBJ1-1; 8 nucleotides match TRBD1. V gave up 3 bases and J gave up 11 bases; unmatched junction bases: 8. The germline V gene encodes CDR1 GTSNPN and CDR2 SVGIG (reference sequence). This CDR3 comprises 12 residues.

The V and J genes are TRBV7-9 and TRBJ2-7, with 9 bases fitting TRBD1. Germline V gives CDR1 SEHNR, CDR2 FQNEAQ (reference sequence). This CDR3 contains 15 residues. The J segment lost 1 base and the V segment lost 5 bases, leaving 6 bases of the junction unmatched. CDR3 protein: CASSARQGVSYEQYF. In DNA, the CDR3 is TGTGCCAGCAGCGCCCGACAGGGGGTTTCCTACGAGCAGTACTTC.

The rearrangement links TRBV4-2 to TRBJ2-1, with 12 bases matching TRBD2. The CDR3 runs 18 residues. Per germline, CDR1 LGHNA and CDR2 YNFKEQ. J gave up 10 bases and V 5 bases, and 18 bases lay outside the gene matches. CDR3 loop: CASSALGPSGGASNEQFF. CDR3 sequence (DNA): TGTGCCAGCAGCGCTCTAGGGCCTAGCGGGGGGGCCTCGAACGAGCAGTTCTTC.

The chain combines TRBV5-4 with TRBJ2-1, with 12 bases that match TRBD2. V lost 4 bases to trimming and J lost 0 bases; unmatched junction nucleotides: 5. The CDR3 is made up of 17 amino acids. Germline loops: CDR1 SGHNT, CDR2 YYREEE (reference sequence). Here the CDR3 DNA reads TGTGCCAGCAGCCGGACTAGCGGGACGAGCTCCTACAATGAGCAGTTCTTC. The encoded protein is CASSRTSGTSSYNEQFF.

V usage is TRBV25-1 and J usage is TRBJ2-7; D gene unclear. CDR1 and CDR2 from the germline V gene are MGHDK and SYGVNS. The CDR3 length is 11 residues. Trimming removed 8 bases at V and 0 bases at J, with 5 bases between. The CDR3: CASPYSYEQYF. The CDR3 bases are TGTGCCAGCCCTTACTCCTACGAGCAGTACTTC.

The chain joins TRBV10-2 to TRBJ2-7, with D unclear. Trimming shortened V by 2 bases and J by 1 base, and 3 bases separated the two germline ends. There are 12 residues in the CDR3. Germline values: CDR1 WSHSY, CDR2 SAAADI. The CDR3 DNA follows: TGCGCCAGCAGTGAGGTTTCCTACGAGCAGTACTTC. Residues: CASSEVSYEQYF.

This clone turned up a few times. The chain joins TRBV4-2 to TRBJ1-4, with a tentative D call TRBD1 (5 bases). This CDR3 is built from 14 residues. Trimming took 4 bases from V and 8 from J, leaving 14 bases between them. CDR1 and CDR2 (germline): LGHNA, YNFKEQ. CDR3 nucleotides: TGTGCCAGCAGCCCGGGACCGGGACGGGAAAAACTGTTTTTT. Translation gives CASSPGPGREKLFF.

DNA of the CDR3: TGTGCCAGCAGTTCCGGACAGGGACACTCTGGAAACACCATATATTTT. It specifies CASSSGQGHSGNTIYF. The chain has TRBV27 and TRBJ1-3, with TRBD1 matching 8 bases. Looked up from germline, CDR1 is MNHEY and CDR2 is SMNVEV (reference sequence). With V trimmed by 4 bases and J by 0 bases, 5 bases remained unmatched. The CDR3 length is 16 residues.

The CDR3 spells CASRDTGGSYEQYF. The CDR3, as DNA: TGTGCCAGTAGGGATACAGGGGGCTCCTACGAGCAGTACTTC. This sequence joins TRBV19 and TRBJ2-7, with 8 nucleotides matching TRBD1. The trim removed 6 bases at V and 0 bases at J, leaving 4 bases unmatched. CDR3 size: 14 residues. Germline CDR1 and CDR2: LNHDA and SQIVND (reference sequence).

CDR3: CASSGTETATF. DNA for the CDR3: TGTGCCAGCAGTGGCACTGAGACAGCCACCTTC. This chain links TRBV2 with TRBJ1-2, with a weak D call TRBD1 (5 bases). The ends were cut back, 4 bases at V and 13 bases at J, with 13 bases in the middle. Germline CDR1 SNHLY, CDR2 FYNNEI. The CDR3 extends over 11 amino acids.

The table lists this clone with a count of one. This chain links TRBV7-2 with TRBJ1-5; D is possibly TRBD1 (6 bases). Trimming took 2 bases from V and 3 from J, leaving 11 bases between them. The CDR3 totals 15 residues. The germline V gene has CDR1 SGHTA and CDR2 FQGNSA. The CDR3, as DNA: TGTGCCAGCAGCTTATTATCAGGGGTCAATCAGCCCCAGCATTTT. This gives the protein CASSLLSGVNQPQHF.